One and the same sample provided the 10 T cell receptor beta chains below, sequenced in a study of blood T cell repertoires in COVID-19. Libraries were prepared by immunoSEQ multiplex PCR; TCRdb keeps only in-frame clonotypes and omits some of them. The sample comprises 25,000 to 30,000 clones, 80% of which are singletons, and roughly half rests with the top ten. Source material: peripheral blood. The origin of the receptors is a woman between 65 and 79 years old with acute or convalescent COVID-19.

The chain carries TRBV28 and TRBJ1-2; D is perhaps TRBD1 (6 bases). The length of the CDR3 is 13 residues. Germline loops: CDR1 MDHEN, CDR2 SYDVKM. Deletions cut 4 bases from V and 4 bases from J, with 10 bases between. The CDR3 DNA reads as TGTGCCAGCAGTTCTTCAGGGGCCTATGGCTACACCTTC. Residues: CASSSSGAYGYTF.

V gene TRBV5-1 combines with J gene TRBJ2-1; 11 bases align to TRBD2. Trimming cost V 4 bases and J 5 bases; bases outside gene matches: 5. The CDR3 runs 15 residues. The germline V gene encodes CDR1 SGHRS and CDR2 YFSETQ. The CDR3 protein is CASSTGTSGNNEQFF. DNA of the CDR3: TGCGCCAGCAGCACCGGGACTAGCGGTAACAATGAGCAGTTCTTC.

The genes are TRBV28 and TRBJ2-5; possibly TRBD1 for D (5 bases). Germline-derived CDR1 and CDR2 are MDHEN and SYDVKM. The V end was cut by 3 bases, the J end by 2 bases, with 10 bases between. The CDR3 runs 14 residues. DNA for the CDR3: TGTGCCAGCAGTTTCTCGGCAGGGCAAGAGACCCAGTACTTC. This gives the protein CASSFSAGQETQYF. Looking up the rest from reference TRBV28 and TRBJ2-5 gives the full variable domain: DVKVTQSSRYLVKRTGEKVFLECVQDMDHENMFWYRQDPGLGLRLIYFSYDVKMKEKGDIPEGYSVSREKKERFSLILESASTNQTSMYLCASSFSAGQETQYFGPGTRLLVL.

This sequence joins TRBV25-1 and TRBJ2-1, with D possibly being TRBD2 (6 bases). Germline V lookup: CDR1 MGHDK, CDR2 SYGVNS. CDR3 length: 14 residues. V lost 3 bases and J lost 4, with 10 bases in between. The CDR3 here is CASSDRAGYNEQFF. The CDR3 nucleotides read TGTGCCAGCAGTGACAGGGCGGGATACAATGAGCAGTTCTTC.

This chain uses TRBV7-2 with TRBJ2-7; the D gene is possibly TRBD1 (5 bases). This CDR3 has 15 amino acids. The V end was cut by 6 bases, the J end by 3 bases, with 18 bases between. The germline CDR1 and CDR2 sequences are SGHTA and FQGNSA. The CDR3 here is CASSLSRGFFYEQYF. The CDR3 nucleotides read TGTGCCAGCAGTCTTTCTAGGGGATTCTTCTACGAGCAGTACTTC.

A few counts support this clone. The chain uses TRBV4-1 and TRBJ2-7; a weak D match, TRBD2 (5 bases). There are 15 residues in the CDR3. Trimming took off 1 base at V and 1 base at J, with 11 bases between the two ends. From germline, CDR1 is MGHRA and CDR2 YSYEKL. For the CDR3, the DNA is TGCGCCAGCAGCCAAGGATGGCTAGCTTCCTACGAGCAGTACTTC. The encoded protein is CASSQGWLASYEQYF.

This clone was seen more than once but under ten times. The J gene is TRBJ1-6, the V gene TRBV7-2; possibly TRBD1 for D (6 bases). CDR1 and CDR2 (germline): SGHTA, FQGNSA. The CDR3 length is 14 residues. V lost 3 bases to trimming and J lost 6 bases, with 9 bases between them. The CDR3 reads CASSFGQTNSPLHF. In DNA form, the CDR3 reads TGTGCCAGCAGCTTTGGACAGACTAATTCACCCCTCCACTTT.

The V gene is TRBV6-1, the J gene TRBJ2-1; TRBD1 is a possible D gene (7 bases). V was cut by 4 bases and J by 4 bases, with 17 bases left in between. Looked up from germline, CDR1 is MNHNS and CDR2 is SASEGT. This CDR3 is built from 16 residues. CDR3 DNA sequence: TGTGCCAGCAGTGGGTGGAGGGACAGCGTTTACAATGAGCAGTTCTTC. It translates to CASSGWRDSVYNEQFF.

This rearrangement joins TRBV15 to TRBJ2-3; 11 bases agree with TRBD2. This CDR3 is 16 amino acids long. The germline V gene has CDR1 LNHNV and CDR2 YYDKDF (reference sequence). The V gene end was trimmed by 4 bases and the J gene end by 9 bases; junction bases not matched to a gene: 12. The CDR3 DNA is TGTGCCACCAGCACCCCCCGACTAGCGGGGTCTCCCACGCAGTATTTT. Protein: CATSTPRLAGSPTQYF.

The chain is built from TRBV7-2 and TRBJ2-7; D is possibly TRBD2 (6 bases). CDR3 length: 16 residues. V was clipped by 1 base and J by 1 base, with 14 bases between them. Per the germline V gene, CDR1 is SGHTA and CDR2 is FQGNSA. CDR3 protein: CASSLGGGQASYEQYF. The CDR3 bases are TGTGCCAGCAGCTTAGGCGGAGGGCAGGCGTCCTACGAGCAGTACTTC. Filled out from reference TRBV7-2 and TRBJ2-7, the complete variable domain reads GAGVSQSPSNKVTEKGKDVELRCDPISGHTALYWYRQSLGQGLEFLIYFQGNSAPDKSGLPSDRFSAERTGGSVSTLTIQRTQQEDSAVYLCASSLGGGQASYEQYFGPGTRLTVT.